The clone carrying this TCR beta chain was observed a few times. Its antigen is undetermined. Germline and junction disagree at one end, which may indicate a read error. Germline V lookup: CDR1 MDHEN, CDR2 SYDVKM. The CDR3 has 13 amino acids. The sample comes from a study of T cells in Graves' hyperthyroidism and ophthalmopathy. Study observations and caveats: Stable hyperthyroidism was told apart from ophthalmopathy by a model built on 13 V-J features. Blood shared most expanded thyroid clonotypes above 0.001. Ophthalmopathy, which appeared later, was predicted by the model a median approximately six months before onset.

TCR beta CDR3 sequences were amplified from RNA transcripts. First-round RT-PCR targeting the TCR CDR3 was performed with the HTBI primer set. One entry per CDR3 protein, called by TCRdb with MiXCR from the multiplex PCR reads. The table shows about 350,000 distinct CDR3 sequences, with 14% occurring only once. V is TRBV28 and J is TRBJ1-1; 8 nucleotides line up with TRBD1. The receptor was derived from a woman aged 25 to 39 with Graves' hyperthyroidism. The sample consisted of blood. The CDR3 DNA reads as TGTGCCACAGGGGACAGGCTGAACACTGAAGCTTCCTTT. It translates to CATGDRLNTEASF.